This entry lists 31 T cell receptor beta chains sequenced from one sample in a study of graft-versus-host responses after intestinal transplantation. TCRdb's table, derived via immunoSEQ multiplex PCR, lists solely in-frame clones and lacks some. The sample lists approximately 85,000 clones; roughly 93% were seen once. These receptors' targets are unknown. The sequenced sample was unstimulated CD8+ T cells sorted from spleen or lymph node cells, obtained before transplant. These receptors were collected from a human donor who was the organ donor for an intestinal transplant.

The V gene is TRBV9, the J gene TRBJ2-1; 12 positions match TRBD2. Germline loops: CDR1 SGDLS, CDR2 YYNGEE. This CDR3 has 13 residues. Trimming cost V 7 bases and J 10 bases; bases outside gene matches: 6. In DNA form, the CDR3 reads TGTGCCAGCCAGACTAGCGGGAGCGGGGAGCAGTTCTTC. Translation gives CASQTSGSGEQFF. The complete variable domain, with remaining parts taken from reference TRBV9 and TRBJ2-1, reads DSGVTQTPKHLITATGQRVTLRCSPRSGDLSVYWYQQSLDQGLQFLIQYYNGEERAKGNILERFSAQQFPDLHSELNLSSLELGDSALYFCASQTSGSGEQFFGPGTRLTVL.

This chain joins TRBV7-3 and TRBJ1-5, with D hard to call. The germline CDR1 and CDR2 sequences are SGHTA and FQGTGA. The V end lost 5 bases, the J end lost 1 base, and 12 bases lay between the germline ends. The CDR3 consists of 15 residues. The CDR3 region has the DNA TGTGCCAGCAGCCGCGGAGGGTCCAGCAATCAGCCCCAGCATTTT. It yields the protein CASSRGGSSNQPQHF.

The J gene is TRBJ2-2, the V gene TRBV4-1; maybe TRBD1 (6 bases). The CDR3 contains 13 residues. Per the germline V gene, CDR1 is MGHRA and CDR2 is YSYEKL. With 3 bases removed from V and 5 bases from J, the gap between germline ends came to 7 bases. CDR3: CASSHRGTGELFF. DNA of the CDR3: TGCGCCAGCAGCCACAGGGGAACCGGGGAGCTGTTTTTT.

The rearrangement joins TRBV9 to TRBJ2-1; the D is unclear. V was clipped by 0 bases and J by 6 bases, with 7 bases between them. CDR1 SGDLS and CDR2 YYNGEE come from the germline V gene. The CDR3 spans 13 residues. CDR3 residues: CASSVDGGNEQFF. The DNA for the CDR3 is TGTGCCAGCAGCGTAGATGGCGGCAATGAGCAGTTCTTC.

The rearrangement uses TRBV27 and TRBJ2-7; D gene uncertain. V was cut by 5 bases and J by 2 bases, with 13 bases left in between. Germline-derived CDR1 and CDR2 are MNHEY and SMNVEV (reference sequence). The CDR3 loop spans 14 amino acids. The CDR3 spells CASSASGRTYEQYF. CDR3 coding DNA: TGTGCCAGCAGTGCAAGTGGCCGAACCTACGAGCAGTACTTC.

This sequence joins TRBV19 and TRBJ2-1; 12 bases align to TRBD2. The V gene end was trimmed by 4 bases and the J gene end by 2 bases; junction bases not matched to a gene: 0. This CDR3 has 15 residues. Per germline, CDR1 LNHDA and CDR2 SQIVND (reference sequence). The CDR3 loop is CASSTSGGAYNEQFF. The DNA of the CDR3 is TGTGCCAGTAGTACTAGCGGGGGGGCCTACAATGAGCAGTTCTTC.

The sample holds one count of this clone. This CDR3 is CASSPPPGWRAHYNEQFF. The CDR3 bases are TGTGCCAGCAGCCCACCCCCCGGTTGGCGGGCCCACTACAATGAGCAGTTCTTC. The chain employs TRBV11-2 and TRBJ2-1; maybe TRBD2 (5 bases). The CDR3 is 18 amino acids. Germline loops: CDR1 SGHAT, CDR2 FQNNGV. Trimming cost V 5 bases and J 3 bases, with 23 bases left between them.

J is TRBJ1-5 and V is TRBV18; tentatively, D is TRBD1 (6 bases). The CDR3 is 16 amino acids. Germline V gene data show CDR1 as KGHSH and CDR2 as LQKENI. The ends were cut back, 0 bases at V and 12 bases at J, with 21 bases in the middle. This CDR3 reads CASSPPGLQGYLHQHF. The CDR3 nucleotides are TGTGCCAGCTCACCACCAGGTTTGCAGGGGTATCTTCACCAGCATTTT.

CDR3 in DNA: TGTGCCAGCTCACGGAGAAGTGGGTACGAGCAGTACTTC. The encoded protein is CASSRRSGYEQYF. The V gene is TRBV18, the J gene TRBJ2-7; D unclear. V was clipped by 4 bases and J by 4 bases, with 11 bases between them. CDR1 is KGHSH and CDR2 is LQKENI in the germline V gene. The CDR3 is 13 amino acids.

This clone was recorded a few times. The V call is TRBV30, the J call TRBJ2-7, with TRBD1 matching over 12 bases. V shed 4 bases and J 4 bases; nucleotides not matched to a gene: 5. The CDR3 runs to 14 residues. CDR1 and CDR2 (germline): GTSNPN, SVGIG (reference sequence). This CDR3 reads CAWTGTGGGYEQYF. The CDR3 nucleotides are TGTGCCTGGACTGGGACAGGGGGCGGATACGAGCAGTACTTC.

This clone was observed a single time. The chain joins TRBV28 to TRBJ1-2; tentatively, D is TRBD1 (6 bases). CDR1 and CDR2 from the germline V gene are MDHEN and SYDVKM. There are 13 residues in the CDR3. Between the trimmed V and J ends, which lost 6 bases and 4 bases, there was a span of 12 bases. The CDR3 protein is CASSLRGAYGYTF. CDR3 sequence (DNA): TGTGCCAGCAGCCTCAGGGGTGCCTATGGCTACACCTTC.

This clone was counted a single time. The genes are TRBV6-5 and TRBJ1-5; 9 nucleotides line up with TRBD1. After removal of 6 bases from V and 4 bases from J, the junction contained 4 bases not matched to a gene. This CDR3 is 14 amino acids long. Per germline, CDR1 MNHEY and CDR2 SVGAGI. DNA of the CDR3: TGTGCCAGCAGCCACGGGACAGGGAATCAGCCCCAGCATTTT. Translating it yields CASSHGTGNQPQHF.

The rearrangement links TRBV4-1 to TRBJ1-1, with D perhaps TRBD1 (6 bases). Trimming cost V 1 base and J 0 bases, with 9 bases left between them. Germline V lookup: CDR1 MGHRA, CDR2 YSYEKL. The length of the CDR3 is 15 residues. CDR3 sequence (DNA): TGCGCCAGCAGCCAAGCTACAGGGTTGAACACTGAAGCTTTCTTT. As protein: CASSQATGLNTEAFF.

V usage is TRBV7-3 and J usage is TRBJ2-7; D is perhaps TRBD2 (6 bases). Trimming left V 2 bases short and J 5 bases short, with 13 bases between. From germline, CDR1 is SGHTA and CDR2 FQGTGA. The CDR3 is 14 amino acids. CDR3 nucleotides: TGTGCCAGCAGCTTAGGGGGAGGTGGCGACGAGCAGTACTTC. Residues: CASSLGGGGDEQYF. The whole variable domain, filled in from reference TRBV7-3 and TRBJ2-7, reads GAGVSQTPSNKVTEKGKYVELRCDPISGHTALYWYRQSLGQGPEFLIYFQGTGAADDSGLPNDRFFAVRPEGSVSTLKIQRTERGDSAVYLCASSLGGGGDEQYFGPGTRLTVT.

V usage is TRBV7-9 and J usage is TRBJ1-5; the match to TRBD1 covers 7 bases. Germline V lookup: CDR1 SEHNR, CDR2 FQNEAQ (reference sequence). CDR3 size: 13 residues. The ends lost 11 bases at V and 2 bases at J; junction bases unmatched: 6. For the CDR3, the DNA is TGTGCCTCCAGGGACAGCGGCAATCAGCCCCAGCATTTT. Translated: CASRDSGNQPQHF.

This chain connects TRBV6-1 to TRBJ2-1; tentatively, D is TRBD1 (6 bases). V lost 11 bases and J lost 0, with 14 bases in between. This CDR3 has 14 amino acids. Germline V gives CDR1 MNHNS, CDR2 SASEGT. The CDR3 protein is CAGGQLSSYNEQFF. DNA for the CDR3: TGTGCCGGAGGACAGCTGAGCTCCTACAATGAGCAGTTCTTC.

V is TRBV5-6 and J is TRBJ1-2, with D perhaps matching TRBD1 (6 bases). Germline V gene data show CDR1 as SGHDT and CDR2 as YYEEEE. The CDR3 totals 14 residues. V lost 2 bases and J 1 base, leaving 9 bases between the germline ends. CDR3 DNA: TGTGCCAGCAGCTTCCGGACAGATAACTATGGCTACACCTTC. Protein sequence: CASSFRTDNYGYTF. The full variable domain, its missing parts supplied by reference TRBV5-6 and TRBJ1-2, is DAGVTQSPTHLIKTRGQQVTLRCSPKSGHDTVSWYQQALGQGPQFIFQYYEEEERQRGNFPDRFSGHQFPNYSSELNVNALLLGDSALYLCASSFRTDNYGYTFGSGTRLTVV.

The DNA for the CDR3 is TGTGCCAGCAGTTACCGACTAGCGGGGGGATACAATGAGCAGTTCTTC. Its protein product is CASSYRLAGGYNEQFF. The chain combines TRBV6-6 with TRBJ2-1, with 13 nucleotides matching TRBD2. This CDR3 comprises 16 residues. V lost 2 bases and J lost 4; bases outside the gene matches: 2. From germline, CDR1 is MNHNY and CDR2 SVGAGI (reference sequence).

The chain couples TRBV27 to TRBJ2-4; 11 nucleotides agree with TRBD1. J gave up 1 base and V 6 bases, and 14 bases lay outside the gene matches. Looked up from germline, CDR1 is MNHEY and CDR2 is SMNVEV (reference sequence). The CDR3 runs to 19 residues. In nucleotides, the CDR3 is TGTGCCAGCAGGACCTTTGCCGGGACAGGGGGGGTGGCCAAAAACATTCAGTACTTC. Its protein is CASRTFAGTGGVAKNIQYF.

V gene TRBV27 combines with J gene TRBJ2-7; maybe TRBD2 (5 bases). The CDR3 runs 15 residues. Germline V gene sequence: CDR1 MNHEY, CDR2 SMNVEV (reference sequence). Trimming stripped 2 bases from V and 3 bases from J, with 14 bases between. Here the CDR3 reads CASSLDGGPFYEQYF. DNA for the CDR3: TGTGCCAGCAGTTTAGACGGAGGACCTTTCTACGAGCAGTACTTC.

The chain combines TRBV13 with TRBJ1-6; 9 bases fit TRBD1. This CDR3 comprises 14 residues. The V and J ends lost 5 bases and 10 bases, in that order; junction bases with no gene match: 6. Germline V gives CDR1 PRHDT, CDR2 FYEKMQ (reference sequence). CDR3 sequence reads: CASSPGQGNSPLHF. CDR3 nucleotides: TGTGCCAGCAGCCCAGGACAGGGGAACTCACCCCTCCACTTT.

The chain links TRBV9 to TRBJ1-1, with D possibly matching TRBD1 (5 bases). V was pared by 2 bases and J by 5 bases, with 10 bases between. Germline V gives CDR1 SGDLS, CDR2 YYNGEE. The CDR3 extends over 13 amino acids. Here the CDR3 reads CASSVGGETEAFF. The DNA of the CDR3 is TGTGCCAGCAGCGTGGGGGGAGAGACTGAAGCTTTCTTT.

This chain connects TRBV27 to TRBJ2-7; D is unresolved. The CDR3 contains 14 residues. Germline V CDR1 and CDR2: MNHEY, SMNVEV (reference sequence). Trimming shortened V by 6 bases and J by 2 bases, and 14 bases separated the two germline ends. CDR3 DNA sequence: TGTGCCAGCAGACCACCGGGTGAGACCTACGAGCAGTACTTC. It yields the protein CASRPPGETYEQYF.

The gene calls are TRBV7-9 and TRBJ1-1; 8 bases agree with TRBD1. The CDR3 is 12 amino acids. CDR1 is SEHNR, CDR2 FQNEAQ, per germline (reference sequence). V lost 10 bases and J lost 4; bases outside the gene matches: 5. The CDR3 DNA reads as TGTGCCATAGGACAGGGAGGCACTGAAGCTTTCTTT. Its protein product is CAIGQGGTEAFF.

In nucleotides, the CDR3 is TGTGCCAGCTCCGGGACAGGGGTAGGTAATGAGCAGTTCTTC. It encodes CASSGTGVGNEQFF. This chain links TRBV18 with TRBJ2-1; TRBD1 aligns across 10 bases. The CDR3 is made up of 14 amino acids. Germline V gene sequence: CDR1 KGHSH, CDR2 LQKENI. The ends lost 6 bases at V and 7 bases at J; junction bases unmatched: 6.

The rearrangement uses TRBV13 and TRBJ2-3; 10 bases fit TRBD2. This CDR3 has 16 amino acids. V trimming: 5 bases; J trimming: 3 bases; junction bases outside the gene matches: 8. The germline gives CDR1 PRHDT, CDR2 FYEKMQ (reference sequence). CDR3 coding DNA: TGTGCCAGCAGCCCCCTAGCGGGAGAGGCGACAGATACGCAGTATTTT. Protein product: CASSPLAGEATDTQYF.

The rearrangement uses TRBV6-5 and TRBJ1-2; D is uncertain. This CDR3 has 13 residues. V lost 2 bases and J 4 bases, leaving 8 bases between the germline ends. From germline, CDR1 is MNHEY and CDR2 SVGAGI. The CDR3: CASSYLPVYGYTF. The CDR3 region has the DNA TGTGCCAGCAGTTACCTGCCGGTCTATGGCTACACCTTC.

This clone was observed a single time. This rearrangement joins TRBV4-3 to TRBJ2-6; no clear D. Germline V lookup: CDR1 LGHNA, CDR2 YSLEER. The CDR3 runs to 18 residues. Trimming shortened V by 4 bases and J by 2 bases, and 18 bases separated the two germline ends. In DNA, the CDR3 is TGCGCCAGCAGCCTCAATCCGTATGCAGAAGCTGGGGCCAACGTCCTGACTTTC. It translates to CASSLNPYAEAGANVLTF.

Of note for this clone: At one end, the junction sequence differs from germline, possibly due to a read error. The sample contains more than one DNA sequence encoding this CDR3. The gene calls are TRBV6-1 and TRBJ1-2, with a possible D match to TRBD1 (6 bases). This CDR3 contains 17 residues. Germline V gives CDR1 MNHNS, CDR2 SASEGT. The CDR3 region has the DNA TGCGCCAGCAGTGAAGGGGAGGGACACCCAGTTTTTGATGGCTACACCTTC. Amino acids: CASSEGEGHPVFDGYTF.

The J gene is TRBJ2-7, the V gene TRBV4-3; 10 bases are a match to TRBD2. Germline values: CDR1 LGHNA, CDR2 YSLEER. This CDR3 has 15 residues. V gave up 2 bases and J gave up 4 bases; unmatched junction bases: 5. CDR3 in amino acids: CASSQLRTSGYEQYF. CDR3 nucleotide sequence: TGCGCCAGCAGCCAACTAAGGACTAGCGGATACGAGCAGTACTTC.

The chain links TRBV13 to TRBJ2-3; TRBD1 matches 9 bases. The germline CDR1 and CDR2 sequences are PRHDT and FYEKMQ (reference sequence). J gave up 1 base and V 3 bases, and 2 bases lay outside the gene matches. The CDR3 has 15 amino acids. In nucleotides, the CDR3 is TGTGCCAGCAGCTTGGGACAGGGAGGCACAGATACGCAGTATTTT. Translating it yields CASSLGQGGTDTQYF.